These 27 T cell receptor beta chains were all obtained from the same sample, sequenced in a study of blood T cell repertoires in COVID-19. The protocol was immunoSEQ multiplex PCR, while the TCRdb copy is restricted to in-frame clones and leaves out a portion. The sample carries approximately 130,000 clones, about 80% recorded once. Sequencing was performed on peripheral blood. Every receptor here comes from a human donor in a cohort sampled during active COVID-19.

This clone was observed once. The chain is built from TRBV15 and TRBJ2-1; 10 positions agree with TRBD1. With 5 bases clipped from V and 2 bases from J, the junction kept 6 bases outside the gene matches. The V gene's germline CDR1 is LNHNV and CDR2 YYDKDF (reference sequence). This CDR3 spans 16 amino acids. The CDR3 spells CATSGGDRGPYNEQFF. CDR3 DNA sequence: TGTGCCACCAGCGGGGGGGACAGGGGTCCCTACAATGAGCAGTTCTTC.

The CDR3 sequence: CASSIFTSGGLYNEQFF. The CDR3 bases are TGTGCCAGTAGTATCTTTACTAGCGGGGGACTCTACAATGAGCAGTTCTTC. This sequence joins TRBV19 and TRBJ2-1, with TRBD2 matching over 11 bases. The CDR3 length is 17 residues. Unmatched junction bases numbered 7, after V lost 3 bases and J lost 3 bases. Germline-derived CDR1 and CDR2 are LNHDA and SQIVND (reference sequence).

This chain uses TRBV25-1 with TRBJ1-3, with 7 nucleotides matching TRBD1. The CDR3 has 15 amino acids. Germline loops: CDR1 MGHDK, CDR2 SYGVNS. After removal of 2 bases from V and 4 bases from J, the junction contained 5 bases not matched to a gene. As DNA, the CDR3 is TGTGCCAGCAGTGAAGTTACAGGGGCCGGAAACACCATATATTTT. Amino acids: CASSEVTGAGNTIYF.

The chain couples TRBV11-3 to TRBJ2-7; 14 bases map to TRBD2. V dropped 5 bases and J dropped 3; count of bases not matched to a gene: 6. The germline V gene has CDR1 SGHNT and CDR2 YENEEA. The CDR3 contains 16 residues. CDR3 bases: TGTGCCAGCAGCCCGGGGACTAGCGGGAGAAACTACGAGCAGTACTTC. Encoded protein: CASSPGTSGRNYEQYF.

This clone was observed once. V is TRBV2 and J is TRBJ2-5; no definite D call. This CDR3 region has 12 residues. Germline lookup yields CDR1 SNHLY and CDR2 FYNNEI. Trimming left V 5 bases short and J 4 bases short, with 8 bases between. The CDR3 DNA is TGTGCCAGCAGTATCTCTCGAGAGACCCAGTACTTC. Translation: CASSISRETQYF.

The J gene is TRBJ2-5, the V gene TRBV7-8; perhaps TRBD2 as D (6 bases). Germline V CDR1 and CDR2: SGHVS, FQNEAQ. V was cut by 5 bases and J by 4 bases, with 17 bases left in between. This CDR3 has 15 amino acids. CDR3 amino acids: CASSLGGMRGETQYF. The CDR3 DNA reads as TGTGCCAGCAGCCTAGGCGGGATGCGAGGAGAGACCCAGTACTTC.

The CDR3 sequence: CASSIPRRDYIQYF. The DNA of the CDR3 is TGTGCCAGTAGTATCCCCCGCAGGGATTACATTCAGTACTTC. The chain employs TRBV19 and TRBJ2-4, with D possibly being TRBD1 (5 bases). The V gene lost 3 bases and the J gene lost 8 bases, with 14 bases spanning the gap. CDR3 length equals 14 residues. CDR1 and CDR2 from the germline V gene are LNHDA and SQIVND (reference sequence).

The chain has TRBV19 and TRBJ2-7, with TRBD1 identical over 7 bases. V dropped 1 base and J dropped 7; count of bases not matched to a gene: 16. The V gene's germline CDR1 is LNHDA and CDR2 SQIVND (reference sequence). CDR3 length equals 17 residues. CDR3 DNA sequence: TGTGCCAGTAGTATAGTACCCCCGGGACAGACACCAGGGGAGCAGTACTTC. Its translation is CASSIVPPGQTPGEQYF.

CDR3 coding DNA: TGTGCCTTCGGTCCCACAGCCTACGAGCAGTACTTC. This sequence encodes CAFGPTAYEQYF. V usage is TRBV30 and J usage is TRBJ2-7; D ambiguous. Germline V lookup: CDR1 GTSNPN, CDR2 SVGIG (reference sequence). The CDR3 runs 12 residues. The V end lost 7 bases, the J end lost 2 bases, and 12 bases lay between the germline ends.

This clone occurred once. In DNA form, the CDR3 reads TGCGCCAGCAGCGACAGGGGTGGGCACGAGCAGTACTTC. Residues: CASSDRGGHEQYF. V usage is TRBV10-2 and J usage is TRBJ2-7; the match to TRBD1 covers 8 bases. V trimming: 6 bases; J trimming: 5 bases; junction bases outside the gene matches: 6. The CDR3 consists of 13 residues. Germline V CDR1 and CDR2: WSHSY, SAAADI.

The chain couples TRBV19 to TRBJ2-7; TRBD2 matches at 8 bases. V dropped 5 bases and J dropped 2; count of bases not matched to a gene: 11. CDR3 length: 16 amino acids. In germline, CDR1 is LNHDA, CDR2 SQIVND (reference sequence). CDR3: CASSSAGLEAAYEQYF. The CDR3 bases are TGTGCCAGTAGTTCCGCGGGACTAGAAGCAGCCTACGAGCAGTACTTC.

The V gene is TRBV7-9, the J gene TRBJ1-3; 8 positions agree with TRBD1. The CDR3 length is 16 residues. Germline V CDR1 and CDR2: SEHNR, FQNEAQ (reference sequence). The V and J ends lost 1 base and 6 bases, in that order; junction bases with no gene match: 8. CDR3 protein: CASSLVLRQGTNTIYF. The CDR3 nucleotides read TGTGCCAGCAGCTTAGTTCTGCGACAGGGGACAAACACCATATATTTT.

The chain couples TRBV19 to TRBJ1-2; a possible D gene is TRBD1 (5 bases). The CDR3 contains 16 residues. V was clipped by 5 bases and J by 4 bases, with 20 bases between them. CDR1 and CDR2 (germline): LNHDA, SQIVND (reference sequence). CDR3: CASSWGSVGVPYGYTF. DNA for the CDR3: TGTGCCAGTAGTTGGGGCTCGGTAGGGGTCCCCTATGGCTACACCTTC.

The chain employs TRBV5-4 and TRBJ2-7; 10 bases match TRBD1. J gave up 6 bases and V 4 bases, and 4 bases lay outside the gene matches. The CDR3 is 13 amino acids. The V gene's germline CDR1 is SGHNT and CDR2 YYREEE (reference sequence). In DNA, the CDR3 is TGTGCCAGCAGCGAGGGACAGGGGTTCGAGCAGTACTTC. This sequence encodes CASSEGQGFEQYF. Looking up the rest from reference TRBV5-4 and TRBJ2-7 gives the full variable domain: ETGVTQSPTHLIKTRGQQVTLRCSSQSGHNTVSWYQQALGQGPQFIFQYYREEENGRGNFPPRFSGLQFPNYSSELNVNALELDDSALYLCASSEGQGFEQYFGPGTRLTVT.

The chain is built from TRBV28 and TRBJ2-7; maybe TRBD2 (5 bases). Trimming left V 2 bases short and J 0 bases short, with 11 bases between. Looked up from germline, CDR1 is MDHEN and CDR2 is SYDVKM. The CDR3 runs to 15 residues. CDR3 residues: CASSLEVGSSYEQYF. In nucleotides, the CDR3 is TGTGCCAGCAGTTTAGAGGTGGGGAGCTCCTACGAGCAGTACTTC.

The chain combines TRBV12-3 or TRBV12-4 with TRBJ1-1, with a possible D match to TRBD1 (5 bases). Trimming took 8 bases from V and 1 from J, leaving 8 bases between them. There are 12 residues in the CDR3. CDR3 loop: CASQGENTEAFF. As DNA, the CDR3 is TGTGCCAGCCAGGGTGAGAACACTGAAGCTTTCTTT.

DNA of the CDR3: TGTGCCAGCAGTCTTATACCCATACAGGGAAACAATTCACCCCTCCACTTT. The encoded protein is CASSLIPIQGNNSPLHF. This sequence joins TRBV27 and TRBJ1-6; a weak D match, TRBD1 (6 bases). The germline V gene encodes CDR1 MNHEY and CDR2 SMNVEV (reference sequence). Trimming took off 5 bases at V and 7 bases at J, with 21 bases between the two ends. The CDR3 is 17 residues long.

The CDR3 sequence is CASSPRGTGDYEQYF. The CDR3 DNA reads as TGTGCCAGCAGCCCAAGAGGGACAGGGGACTACGAGCAGTACTTC. This chain links TRBV3-1 (or the pseudogene TRBV3-2) with TRBJ2-7; 10 nucleotides line up with TRBD1. Germline CDR1 LGHDT, CDR2 YNNKEL (reference sequence). The CDR3 has 15 amino acids. The V gene end was trimmed by 4 bases and the J gene end by 3 bases; junction bases not matched to a gene: 6.

This chain connects TRBV5-1 to TRBJ1-2; D remains unclear. The CDR3 runs to 12 residues. Trimming removed 1 base from V and 7 bases from J, with 8 bases in between. The germline V gene has CDR1 SGHRS and CDR2 YFSETQ. The CDR3 nucleotides read TGCGCCAGCAGCTTGACTGGTTTTGGCTACACCTTC. Protein product: CASSLTGFGYTF.

J is TRBJ2-5 and V is TRBV28, with 8 bases aligning to TRBD2. After removal of 6 bases from V and 2 bases from J, the junction contained 8 bases not matched to a gene. The CDR3 loop spans 15 amino acids. Germline V lookup: CDR1 MDHEN, CDR2 SYDVKM. CDR3 region: CASRTTSGGQETQYF. The CDR3 nucleotides read TGTGCCAGCAGGACAACTAGCGGTGGTCAAGAGACCCAGTACTTC.

The chain couples TRBV7-9 to TRBJ2-3; 9 nucleotides align to TRBD2. CDR1 and CDR2 (germline): SEHNR, FQNEAQ (reference sequence). The V gene end was trimmed by 5 bases and the J gene end by 3 bases; junction bases not matched to a gene: 6. The CDR3 length is 15 residues. CDR3 nucleotides: TGTGCCAGCAGCCGACGTAGCGGGGGAACAGATACGCAGTATTTT. As protein: CASSRRSGGTDTQYF.

This clone was seen more than once but under ten times. This chain uses TRBV5-6 with TRBJ1-1; possible D gene TRBD1, 6 bases. The V gene lost 5 bases and the J gene lost 7 bases, with 12 bases spanning the gap. Looked up from germline, CDR1 is SGHDT and CDR2 is YYEEEE. The CDR3 extends over 12 amino acids. The CDR3 is CASRGQGYEAFF. In DNA, the CDR3 is TGTGCCAGCAGGGGACAAGGGTATGAAGCTTTCTTT.

The genes are TRBV2 and TRBJ2-7; possibly TRBD2 for D (5 bases). Trimming pared 9 bases from V and 4 bases from J, leaving 22 bases between. The CDR3 runs to 15 residues. From germline, CDR1 is SNHLY and CDR2 FYNNEI. CDR3 sequence (DNA): TGTGCCAGTTGCCCTAGCCCCGGGTACCTTTACGAGCAGTACTTC. Its translation: CASCPSPGYLYEQYF.

V usage is TRBV18 and J usage is TRBJ1-1; no definite D call. This CDR3 comprises 16 residues. Trimming pared 6 bases from V and 1 base from J, leaving 18 bases between. Germline-derived CDR1 and CDR2 are KGHSH and LQKENI. As DNA, the CDR3 is TGTGCCAGCTCCCTCGGCCGGGGTTTGACGAACACTGAAGCTTTCTTT. This gives the protein CASSLGRGLTNTEAFF.

This sequence joins TRBV5-1 and TRBJ1-1, with a tentative D call TRBD1 (6 bases). The CDR3 loop spans 14 amino acids. V gave up 8 bases and J gave up 3 bases, with 17 bases separating them. Germline V gene sequence: CDR1 SGHRS, CDR2 YFSETQ. The CDR3: CASRGRGADTEAFF. CDR3 coding DNA: TGCGCCAGTAGGGGCCGGGGGGCGGACACTGAAGCTTTCTTT. The full variable domain, in which reference TRBV5-1 and TRBJ1-1 provide the parts outside the CDR3, is KAGVTQTPRYLIKTRGQQVTLSCSPISGHRSVSWYQQTPGQGLQFLFEYFSETQRNKGNFPGRFSGRQFSNSRSEMNVSTLELGDSALYLCASRGRGADTEAFFGQGTRLTVV.

This chain connects TRBV6-5 to TRBJ2-7; 9 nucleotides match TRBD1. The germline V gene has CDR1 MNHEY and CDR2 SVGAGI. V trimming: 6 bases; J trimming: 1 base; junction bases outside the gene matches: 7. CDR3 size: 15 residues. CDR3 sequence: CASRTGTGKSYEQYF. For the CDR3, the DNA is TGTGCCAGCAGGACGGGGACAGGGAAATCCTACGAGCAGTACTTC.

The chain combines TRBV6-1 with TRBJ1-4, with 7 nucleotides matching TRBD1. This CDR3 is built from 16 residues. In germline, CDR1 is MNHNS, CDR2 SASEGT. Losses at the gene ends were 1 base for V and 1 base for J; bases not matched to a gene: 3. In nucleotides, the CDR3 is TGTGCCAGCAGTGAAGTGGGGGACAGAACTAATGAAAAACTGTTTTTT. Translating gives CASSEVGDRTNEKLFF.